What follows are 5 T cell receptor beta chains derived from one specimen sequenced in a study of cytomegalovirus exposure and HLA in healthy donors. Both 60 Vbeta primers and 13 Jbeta primers went into the PCR. TCRdb keeps only in-frame clones here, not all; method: immunoSEQ multiplex PCR. The sample holds 95,000 to 150,000 clones, approximately 66% seen once. Material: PBMCs. The receptor source for this set is a woman between 40 and 50 years old in good health and CMV-seropositive.

This clone has a single count. The chain couples TRBV7-9 to TRBJ1-2; 8 bases agree with TRBD1. Germline V gene lookup returns CDR1 SEHNR and CDR2 FQNEAQ (reference sequence). The V and J ends lost 1 base and 7 bases, in that order; junction bases with no gene match: 8. The CDR3 runs to 15 residues. DNA for the CDR3: TGTGCCAGCAGCTTAGAATCGCCAGGGGGCGGTGGCTACACCTTC. Protein: CASSLESPGGGGYTF.

The chain recombines TRBV14 with TRBJ1-6; 8 bases are shared with TRBD1. V trimming: 4 bases; J trimming: 8 bases; junction bases outside the gene matches: 7. This CDR3 contains 15 residues. The germline V gene encodes CDR1 SGHDN and CDR2 FVKESK. CDR3 loop: CASSPPGQDYSPLHF. CDR3 bases: TGTGCCAGCAGCCCCCCGGGACAGGACTATTCACCCCTCCACTTT.

V and J are TRBV27 and TRBJ1-5; D gene ambiguous. V lost 4 bases, J lost 5 bases, and 15 bases lay in between. The length of the CDR3 is 15 residues. Germline V CDR1 and CDR2: MNHEY, SMNVEV (reference sequence). The DNA for the CDR3 is TGTGCCAGCAGTTCCCTCCAGAGGAGGGATCAGCCCCAGCATTTT. As protein: CASSSLQRRDQPQHF.

The J gene is TRBJ2-3, the V gene TRBV25-1, with D unresolved. Deletions cut 5 bases from V and 2 bases from J, with 17 bases between. Germline V gene lookup returns CDR1 MGHDK and CDR2 SYGVNS. The CDR3 has 16 residues. The CDR3 is CASSTTPGTSTDTQYF. The CDR3 nucleotides read TGTGCCAGCAGTACTACCCCCGGAACGTCCACAGATACGCAGTATTTT.

The CDR3 DNA follows: TGTGCCAGCTCACCACGGACAGGGGGCCGAGAGACCCAGTACTTC. Protein: CASSPRTGGRETQYF. The V call is TRBV18, the J call TRBJ2-5, with 11 bases fitting TRBD1. V lost 1 base to trimming and J lost 4 bases; unmatched junction nucleotides: 2. Germline loops: CDR1 KGHSH, CDR2 LQKENI. The CDR3 extends over 15 amino acids.